The 16 T cell receptor beta chains below all came from one sample that was sequenced in a study of OX40 agonist ivuxolimab in advanced cancers. This table comes from immunoSEQ multiplex PCR, and its TCRdb copy is limited to in-frame clones, with some not included. The sample has over 75,000 clones; just over 90% are singletons. Here the sequenced sample was CD4+ or CD8+ T cells sorted from blood, taken in a trial of the OX40 agonist ivuxolimab. Receptors were obtained from an adult with an advanced solid tumor such as melanoma, head and neck, liver or kidney cancer.

This clone was observed a single time. The chain combines TRBV2 with TRBJ2-5; D is possibly TRBD1 (5 bases). The CDR3 spans 11 residues. The germline V gene encodes CDR1 SNHLY and CDR2 FYNNEI. Trimming left V 6 bases short and J 7 bases short, with 9 bases between. The CDR3: CASRGPGTQYF. In DNA, the CDR3 is TGTGCCAGCAGGGGGCCGGGGACCCAGTACTTC.

J is TRBJ1-3 and V is TRBV7-8; D unclear. This CDR3 spans 13 amino acids. The ends were cut back, 3 bases at V and 0 bases at J, with 3 bases in the middle. CDR1 and CDR2 from the germline V gene are SGHVS and FQNEAQ. CDR3 protein: CASSLISGNTIYF. CDR3 DNA sequence: TGTGCCAGCAGCTTGATCTCTGGAAACACCATATATTTT.

This clone was counted once. The chain employs TRBV7-9 and TRBJ2-7, with D possibly being TRBD1 (6 bases). Germline V CDR1 and CDR2: SEHNR, FQNEAQ (reference sequence). The V gene lost 1 base and the J gene lost 3 bases, with 10 bases spanning the gap. This CDR3 contains 14 residues. The CDR3 sequence: CASSLGTGYYEQYF. CDR3 in DNA: TGTGCCAGCAGCTTAGGCACAGGGTACTACGAGCAGTACTTC.

The CDR3 nucleotides are TGCAGCGTTGAGGTCATCGCTCAAGAGACCCAGTACTTC. Translated, it gives CSVEVIAQETQYF. The chain has TRBV29-1 and TRBJ2-5, with unresolved D. The CDR3 loop spans 13 amino acids. V gave up 3 bases and J gave up 2 bases, with 10 bases separating them. CDR1 SQVTM and CDR2 ANQGSEA come from the germline V gene.

This clone was seen more than once but under ten times. V gene TRBV7-9 combines with J gene TRBJ2-3; D possibly corresponds to TRBD2 (5 bases). Between the trimmed V and J ends, which lost 3 bases and 4 bases, there was a span of 11 bases. The CDR3 has 14 residues. CDR1 is SEHNR, CDR2 FQNEAQ, per germline (reference sequence). CDR3 in amino acids: CASSFEGIADTQYF. For the CDR3, the DNA is TGTGCCAGCAGCTTCGAGGGAATCGCAGATACGCAGTATTTT.

The gene calls are TRBV28 and TRBJ1-2; tentatively, D is TRBD1 (6 bases). Trimming left V 6 bases short and J 5 bases short, with 22 bases between. Germline V gene data show CDR1 as MDHEN and CDR2 as SYDVKM. CDR3 length: 16 amino acids. CDR3 residues: CASRETDRTVWYGYTF. Written as DNA, the CDR3 is TGTGCCAGCAGAGAAACGGACAGAACGGTATGGTATGGCTACACCTTC.

The chain uses TRBV27 and TRBJ2-6; TRBD1 aligns across 12 bases. The junction had 7 bases not matched to a gene; V was cut back by 5 bases and J by 2 bases. This CDR3 comprises 18 residues. CDR1 is MNHEY, CDR2 SMNVEV, per germline (reference sequence). The CDR3: CASSPGQGAATGANVLTF. The CDR3, as DNA: TGTGCCAGCAGTCCGGGACAGGGGGCGGCCACTGGGGCCAACGTCCTGACTTTC.

The rearrangement joins TRBV15 to TRBJ1-5, with 7 positions matching TRBD1. Germline V gene lookup returns CDR1 LNHNV and CDR2 YYDKDF (reference sequence). The J segment lost 6 bases and the V segment lost 1 base, leaving 9 bases of the junction unmatched. This CDR3 is built from 16 residues. The CDR3 nucleotides read TGTGCCACCAGCAGAGGGGTGGAGGGGGCGGGTCAGCCCCAGCATTTT. As protein: CATSRGVEGAGQPQHF.

The chain is built from TRBV10-3 and TRBJ1-1, with a tentative D call TRBD1 (5 bases). The germline CDR1 and CDR2 sequences are ENHRY and SYGVKD. The CDR3 spans 13 residues. The V gene lost 2 bases and the J gene lost 5 bases, with 9 bases spanning the gap. The CDR3: CAISEAGRTEAFF. The CDR3 DNA sequence: TGTGCCATCAGTGAGGCAGGGAGGACTGAAGCTTTCTTT.

The chain has TRBV10-1 and TRBJ1-5; D uncertain. In germline, CDR1 is WNHNN, CDR2 SYGVQD (reference sequence). The CDR3 length is 13 residues. The germline V and J ends were trimmed by 5 bases and 2 bases, with 7 bases remaining between them. The CDR3 sequence: CASSRSGNQPQHF. CDR3 sequence (DNA): TGCGCCAGCAGTAGGAGCGGCAATCAGCCCCAGCATTTT.

The chain carries TRBV6-5 and TRBJ2-1; 8 bases are shared with TRBD2. V lost 6 bases and J lost 13; bases outside the gene matches: 17. The length of the CDR3 is 15 residues. CDR1 is MNHEY and CDR2 is SVGAGI in the germline V gene. The CDR3 sequence is CASSSNSGENKGQFF. The CDR3 nucleotides are TGTGCCAGCAGCTCAAATAGCGGGGAGAATAAAGGTCAGTTCTTC.

V gene TRBV27 combines with J gene TRBJ1-5; D is ambiguous. V was pared by 2 bases and J by 0 bases, with 11 bases between. Germline assignment: CDR1 MNHEY and CDR2 SMNVEV (reference sequence). The CDR3 extends over 16 amino acids. The CDR3 coding sequence is TGTGCCAGCAGTTTAGGGTCCCAAGATAGCAATCAGCCCCAGCATTTT. Its translation is CASSLGSQDSNQPQHF.

The chain uses TRBV19 and TRBJ1-2; possibly TRBD1 for D (6 bases). The germline gives CDR1 LNHDA, CDR2 SQIVND (reference sequence). The length of the CDR3 is 16 residues. Trimming cost V 10 bases and J 3 bases, with 24 bases left between them. The CDR3, as DNA: TGTGCCACCAAAAGCTATTCGGGGGGGCTCGACTATGGCTACACCTTC. Its protein is CATKSYSGGLDYGYTF.

This chain joins TRBV6-1 and TRBJ2-2; TRBD1 aligns across 7 bases. The CDR3 totals 13 residues. Germline V lookup: CDR1 MNHNS, CDR2 SASEGT. Trimming took 8 bases from V and 6 from J; bases not matched to a gene: 6. CDR3 in DNA: TGTGCCAGCCGACCCAGGGGGTCCGGGGAGCTGTTTTTT. Translating it yields CASRPRGSGELFF.

The rearrangement links TRBV10-2 to TRBJ1-1; D perhaps matches TRBD1 (5 bases). CDR3 size: 13 residues. Germline values: CDR1 WSHSY, CDR2 SAAADI. Trimming took off 11 bases at V and 3 bases at J, with 16 bases between the two ends. CDR3 DNA sequence: TGCGCCTCAGGCAGGGTCAAAGACACTGAAGCTTTCTTT. Its protein product is CASGRVKDTEAFF.

This chain links TRBV27 with TRBJ2-2; D perhaps matches TRBD1 (6 bases). The CDR3 is made up of 16 amino acids. Germline CDR1 reads MNHEY; CDR2 reads SMNVEV (reference sequence). V was pared by 6 bases and J by 3 bases, with 17 bases between. CDR3 in amino acids: CASRPQQGADTGELFF. CDR3 sequence (DNA): TGTGCCAGCAGGCCCCAACAGGGAGCGGACACCGGGGAGCTGTTTTTT.